These T cell receptor beta chains were read from a single sample in a study of shared clonotypes between healthy human individuals. Measured with immunoSEQ multiplex PCR; TCRdb has only the in-frame clones, and not every one. The data show some 500,000 clones, with around 79% seen just once and over 9.5% held by the top ten. The specimen sequenced was PBMCs. These receptor sequences come from a woman aged 40 to 55 in good health. Some clones in this sample may be carry-over from other donors' samples. The CDR3 runs from the conserved cysteine through the conserved F or W. Fields, in order: V gene, D gene, J gene, clone size, CDR3 DNA, CDR3 protein. The D gene is left open where the match is weak. Rows may omit the clone size; those that give it use once, few, many or a size class.

TRBV19	TRBD2	TRBJ2-1	NA	TGTGCCAGTAGTATCTCAGCGGGAGGAATCTACAATGAGCAGTTCTTC	CASSISAGGIYNEQFF
TRBV5-4	TRBD2	TRBJ2-1	NA	TGTGCCAGCAGCACGGGTGGGACTAGCGAATACAATGAGCAGTTCTTC	CASSTGGTSEYNEQFF
TRBV2	NA	TRBJ1-4	NA	TGTGCCAGCAACTTACAGGGCTCTAATGAAAAACTGTTTTTT	CASNLQGSNEKLFF
TRBV18	TRBD1	TRBJ1-5	NA	TGTGCCAGCTCAGTGGGGACAGGTTATAGCAATCAGCCCCAGCATTTT	CASSVGTGYSNQPQHF
TRBV7-9	NA	TRBJ1-2	NA	TGTGCCAGCAGCTTAAGAGGGATCTCGTTCTCCGGGTACTATGGCTACACCTTC	CASSLRGISFSGYYGYTF
TRBV5-1	NA	TRBJ2-7	NA	TGCGCCAGCAGCTTGGGGGAAGCGGCAAGCTACGAGCAGTACTTC	CASSLGEAASYEQYF
TRBV6-5	NA	TRBJ2-7	NA	TGTGCCAGCAGTTACCCTGCTTCGTTCGGAGGGCAGTACTTC	CASSYPASFGGQYF
TRBV28	NA	TRBJ2-7	NA	TGTGCCAGCAGTTCACTCACCGAGGAAAGACGGCAGGGCTCCTACGAGCAGTACTTC	CASSSLTEERRQGSYEQYF
TRBV7-2	TRBD1	TRBJ1-2	NA	TGTGCCAGCAGCTCGCCGGGACAGGGGGCGTTCGATGGCTACACCTTC	CASSSPGQGAFDGYTF
TRBV6-1	NA	TRBJ1-5	NA	TGTGCCAGCAGTGATCCCCTATCCCAGACTATAGCTCAGCCCCAGCATTTT	CASSDPLSQTIAQPQHF
TRBV7-8	NA	TRBJ2-2	NA	TGTGCCAGCAGCCTCGGCAGGGGGGACACCGGGGAGCTGTTTTTT	CASSLGRGDTGELFF
TRBV14	NA	TRBJ1-2	few	TGTGCCAGCAGCTACGCAGGGGACTATGGCTACACCTTC	CASSYAGDYGYTF
TRBV6-1	NA	TRBJ1-1	NA	TGTGCTAGCAATGAAATCTCCAGGGTTTTAGCTCGGGACACTGAAGCTTTCTTT	CASNEISRVLARDTEAFF
TRBV4-3	TRBD1	TRBJ2-3	NA	TGCGCCAGCAGCCGAGAGACAGGGGGCGCAGATACGCAGTATTTT	CASSRETGGADTQYF
TRBV7-3	NA	TRBJ2-3	NA	TGTGCCAGCAGCTTTTCGGGCTCGCAGGGAGGAAGGCAGGACACAGATACGCAGTATTTT	CASSFSGSQGGRQDTDTQYF
TRBV10-2	NA	TRBJ2-1	NA	TGCGCCAGCAGTGATTTTTTGTCAGGGGTGCAGTTCTTC	CASSDFLSGVQFF
TRBV6-5	NA	TRBJ2-7	NA	TGTGCCAGCAGTTTATTCCCAGGCTACGAGCAGTACTTC	CASSLFPGYEQYF
TRBV30	NA	TRBJ2-1	NA	TGTGCCTGGTCTGAGGTCGATGAGCAGTTCTTC	CAWSEVDEQFF
TRBV7-3	NA	TRBJ2-5	many	TGTGCCAGCAGCACGACAGTTCCACCCGAAGAGACCCAGTACTTC	CASSTTVPPEETQYF
TRBV4-1	NA	TRBJ1-2	NA	TGCGCCAGCAGCCAAGAACCCGGGGTGGGATATGGCTACACCTTC	CASSQEPGVGYGYTF
TRBV5-1	NA	TRBJ1-1	NA	TGCGCCAGCAGCACCCGGGCAGGGGTGAACACTGAAGCTTTCTTT	CASSTRAGVNTEAFF
TRBV27	TRBD2	TRBJ2-1	once	TGTGCCAGCAGTTCAATGCCAGGGACTAGTGGCTACAATGAGCAGTTCTTC	CASSSMPGTSGYNEQFF
TRBV6-1	NA	TRBJ2-1	NA	TGTGCCAGCAGTGTGCAGAGCTCCTACAATGAGCAGTTCTTC	CASSVQSSYNEQFF
TRBV11-2	TRBD2	TRBJ2-6	NA	TGTGCCAGCAGCGGACTAGCCACCCTTGGGGCCAACGTCCTGACTTTC	CASSGLATLGANVLTF
TRBV19	NA	TRBJ2-2	once	TGTGCCAGTAGGGAACAGGGTCCCACCGGGGAGCTGTTTTTT	CASREQGPTGELFF
TRBV14	NA	TRBJ1-1	NA	TGTGCCAGCAGCCCCAGGCGGAACACTGAAGCTTTCTTT	CASSPRRNTEAFF
TRBV7-9	NA	TRBJ1-4	NA	TGTGCCAGCAGCACCAATGAAAAACTGTTTTTT	CASSTNEKLFF
TRBV2	TRBD1	TRBJ1-1	many	TGTGCCAGCAGTGAATTGGGACAGGGGATGGCTTTCTTT	CASSELGQGMAFF
TRBV18	NA	TRBJ1-1	NA	TGTGCCAGCTCACCCCGAATCAGCGGGGACACTGAAGCTTTCTTT	CASSPRISGDTEAFF
TRBV13	NA	TRBJ2-7	NA	TGTGCCAGCAGCTTAGGGGACAGCGCCTACGAGCAGTACTTC	CASSLGDSAYEQYF
TRBV27	NA	TRBJ1-1	NA	TGTGCCAGCAGTTTATTCAGGGGTGCTGAAGCTTTCTTT	CASSLFRGAEAFF
TRBV4-2	TRBD2	TRBJ2-1	NA	TGTGCCAGCAGCCAAGTCGGGCTAGCGGACAATGAGCAGTTCTTC	CASSQVGLADNEQFF
TRBV9	TRBD1	TRBJ2-6	NA	TGTGCCAGCAGCATCCGGGACAGGGTACTTAGTGGGGCCAACGTCCTGACTTTC	CASSIRDRVLSGANVLTF
TRBV25-1	NA	TRBJ1-2	NA	TGTGCCAGCAGTGAGGGGGCAGGGGTCGACTATGGCTACACCTTC	CASSEGAGVDYGYTF
TRBV6-5	NA	TRBJ2-3	NA	TGTGCCAGCAGTTACGACCGTAGACGAAGTGCGCAGTATTTT	CASSYDRRRSAQYF
TRBV2	TRBD2	TRBJ2-7	NA	TGTGCCAGCAGGGAGACTAGCGGGCTTGGCTACGAGCAGTACTTC	CASRETSGLGYEQYF
TRBV30	NA	TRBJ2-3	once	TGTGCCTGGAGTCTAGGGGGAGGGGCAGATACGCAGTATTTT	CAWSLGGGADTQYF
TRBV19	TRBD2	TRBJ2-1	NA	TGTGCCAGTAGTATGAGGACTAGCGGGAGAGGCGATGAGCAGTTCTTC	CASSMRTSGRGDEQFF
TRBV27	TRBD1	TRBJ2-7	NA	TGTGCCAGCAGTACCCGGACAGGGGCCTACGAGCAGTACTTC	CASSTRTGAYEQYF
TRBV7-2	TRBD2	TRBJ2-1	NA	TGTGCCAGCAACCCAACTAGCGGAATACATGGGGAGCAGTTCTTC	CASNPTSGIHGEQFF
TRBV14	NA	TRBJ2-1	NA	TGTGCCAGCAGCCCAAACCCGGGAGAGCAGTTCTTC	CASSPNPGEQFF
TRBV6-4	TRBD2	TRBJ2-1	NA	TGTGCCAGCAGTGACCACGGGAGGTGGGATGAGCAGTTCTTC	CASSDHGRWDEQFF
TRBV30	NA	TRBJ2-3	NA	TGTGCCTGGGGCTACCGACAGAGCACAGATACGCAGTATTTT	CAWGYRQSTDTQYF
TRBV4-2	TRBD2	TRBJ2-1	once	TGTGCCAGCACCCCTAGCGGGAGGGAGAATGAGCAGTTCTTC	CASTPSGRENEQFF
TRBV5-6	NA	TRBJ2-2	NA	TGTGCCAGCAGCTCGTTCGTGGCAACGAACACCGGGGAGCTGTTTTTT	CASSSFVATNTGELFF
TRBV7-9	NA	TRBJ2-1	NA	TGTGCCAGCAGCTTAGATCTGTACAATGAGCAGTTCTTC	CASSLDLYNEQFF
TRBV28	NA	TRBJ2-7	NA	TGTGCCAGCAGTCTGGGACACAACTACGAGCAGTACTTC	CASSLGHNYEQYF
TRBV7-9	TRBD1	TRBJ2-7	NA	TGTGCCAGCAGCCCAAGACAGGGGTGGTCCTACGAGCAGTACTTC	CASSPRQGWSYEQYF
TRBV5-6	TRBD1	TRBJ2-7	NA	TGTGCCAGCAGCCGCACAGGGGGCTTCTCCTACGAGCAGTACTTC	CASSRTGGFSYEQYF
TRBV2	TRBD2	TRBJ2-3	NA	TGTGCCAGCAGTGAGTGGCTAGCGGGAGATACGCAGTATTTT	CASSEWLAGDTQYF
TRBV2	TRBD1	TRBJ2-5	NA	TGTGCCAGCAGTGGGACAGGGTGGGAGACCCAGTACTTC	CASSGTGWETQYF